The sequence of this T cell receptor (beta chain) was determined in a study of breast tumors, draining lymph nodes, adjacent tissues. The trim removed 1 base at V and 5 bases at J, leaving 4 bases unmatched. The CDR3 length is 15 residues. Looked up from germline, CDR1 is SGHTA and CDR2 is FQGTGA. The lymph nodes were axillary draining lymph nodes from breast cancer patients. TCRdb reprocessed the multiplex PCR reads with MiXCR, giving one entry per CDR3 protein. The data hold hundreds of thousands of distinct CDR3 sequences, with about 30% observed a single time. Study-wide results and caveats: Luminal-like breast cancer showed significantly greater tumor-nontumor repertoire similarity than basal-like breast cancer did.

This clonotype occurred many times. Antigen specificity is unknown. Sequences were obtained from axillary lymph node tissue. The chain combines TRBV7-3 with TRBJ2-5; 10 bases map to TRBD2. This receptor was identified in a female donor with breast cancer. Some clones in this sample may be carry-over from other donors' samples. The CDR3 protein is CASSLIAGGGETQYF. DNA of the CDR3: TGTGCCAGCAGCTTAATAGCGGGAGGTGGTGAGACCCAGTACTTC.